This TCR beta chain came from a study of blood T cell repertoires in COVID-19. This CDR3 is built from 18 residues. In germline, CDR1 is MNHEY, CDR2 SMNVEV (reference sequence). Trimming stripped 5 bases from V and 1 base from J, with 23 bases between. Generated by immunoSEQ multiplex PCR, the TCRdb table keeps only in-frame clones and is missing some. The data contain some 130,000 clones, 75% to 85% of them seen just once; the ten biggest clones take up 20%. Material: peripheral blood. This sequence originates from a man older than 75 with acute or convalescent COVID-19. The genes are TRBV27 and TRBJ1-2, with a possible D match to TRBD1 (6 bases). CDR3 loop: CASSPTPGQLLYNYGYTF. The CDR3 coding sequence is TGTGCCAGCAGTCCAACCCCAGGACAGCTTCTTTATAACTATGGCTACACCTTC.